The rows below give T cell receptor beta chains drawn from one sample of a study of tumor and adjacent non-tumor tissue in lung cancer. TCRdb used MiXCR to reprocess the multiplex PCR reads, holding one entry per CDR3 protein. This sample carries about 75,000 distinct CDR3 sequences, around 70% of them seen once, and the ten largest clones take around a quarter. Material: distant non-tumor lung tissue. The receptors derive from a woman aged 45-65 years with non-small cell lung cancer. CDR3s include the opening cysteine and the closing phenylalanine or tryptophan. Fields, in order: CDR3 DNA, CDR3 protein, D gene, clone size, V gene, J gene. A D gene is named only where the DNA matches it firmly. The size entry is marked missing in some rows and otherwise reads once, few, many or a size class.

TGTGTCAGCAGCATCGGGGGGACAGTCCCCTATAACTACACCTTC	CVSSIGGTVPYNYTF	TRBD1	once	TRBV11-1	TRBJ1-2
TGCGCCAGCAGCTTGACCCCAACAGGGGCCGAGCAGTACTTC	CASSLTPTGAEQYF	TRBD1	NA	TRBV5-1	TRBJ2-7
TGTGCCACCAGTTCGGGCCTAGACACCGGGGAGCTGTTTTTT	CATSSGLDTGELFF	NA	many	TRBV24-1	TRBJ2-2
TGTGCCAGCAACGGACAGACCGGGACTAGCGTCTACGAGCAGTACTTC	CASNGQTGTSVYEQYF	TRBD2	few	TRBV7-8	TRBJ2-7
NA	CASGLFARGADQPQRF	NA	NA	TRBV6-1	TRBJ1-5
TGTGCCACCGCCATTAACAATGAGCAGTTCTTC	CATAINNEQFF	NA	many	TRBV24-1	TRBJ2-1
TGTGCCAGTAGTATTTGGGACAGGGGAACCGATACGCAGTATTTT	CASSIWDRGTDTQYF	TRBD1	few	TRBV19	TRBJ2-3
TGCAGTGCCGTTAGAGTAGCGGGAGTCTCCTACGAGCAATATTTC	CSAVRVAGVSYEQYF	TRBD2	NA	TRBV20-1	TRBJ2-7
TGTGCCACCAGTGATTTCCGGGACTATGGCTACACCTTC	CATSDFRDYGYTF	NA	many	TRBV24-1	TRBJ1-2
TGCAGTGCTAGAGCTATGAACACTGAAGCTTTCTTT	CSARAMNTEAFF	NA	many	TRBV20-1	TRBJ1-1
TGCAGCCTTGAAGATAGCGGGAGATATGGAGGGACCCAGTACTTC	CSLEDSGRYGGTQYF	TRBD2	NA	TRBV29-1	TRBJ2-5
TGTGCCAGCAGGTCAGACAGGGGAGTGAGCAATCAGCCCCAGCATTTT	CASRSDRGVSNQPQHF	TRBD1	few	TRBV28	TRBJ1-5
TGCAGTGCTACCCCTTTTCAGCGGGCGTACAATGAGCAGTTCTTC	CSATPFQRAYNEQFF	NA	many	TRBV20-1	TRBJ2-1
TGTGCCATCAGTGAGGGAGGAGAGAATGAGCAGTTCTTC	CAISEGGENEQFF	NA	NA	TRBV10-3	TRBJ2-1
TGTGGCAGCAGCCAACATGACAGTGCAACTAATGAAAAACTGCTTTTT	CGSSQHDSATNEKLLF	NA	NA	TRBV4-2	TRBJ1-4
TGCAGCGTCGAGTTCGGGACAGGCGGTGGAGATACGCAGCATTTT	CSVEFGTGGGDTQHF	TRBD1	NA	TRBV29-1	TRBJ1-5
TGTGCCAGCAGCTTTATTGGGCCAGGGAGCTCCTACAATGAGCAGTTCTTC	CASSFIGPGSSYNEQFF	NA	many	TRBV11-2	TRBJ2-1
TGTGCCAGCAGTCCACTGGGATTAAATCAGCCCCAGCATTTT	CASSPLGLNQPQHF	NA	NA	TRBV28	TRBJ1-5
TGTGACAGCAGCCGGATGATACTAGCGGGGGACAATGTGCAGTTTTTC	CDSSRMILAGDNVQFF	TRBD2	NA	TRBV11-2	TRBJ2-1
TGCAGCGTTGTGAGGGGGGTGACACGTCAAGAGACCCAGTACTTC	CSVVRGVTRQETQYF	NA	many	TRBV29-1	TRBJ2-5
TGTGCCAGCAGTTTACCCCTGACTAGAGGCCTATGCTATGAGCAGCTCTTC	CASSLPLTRGLCYEQLF	NA	NA	TRBV12-3/TRBV12-4	TRBJ2-1
TGTGCCAGCAGTAACGCCCTGGGTGGATACGAGCAGCACTTC	CASSNALGGYEQHF	NA	NA	TRBV28	TRBJ2-7
TGTGCCATCAGGGGAAGCTCCCCACTGGAGACCCAGTACTTC	CAIRGSSPLETQYF	NA	NA	TRBV28	TRBJ2-5
TGTGCCAGCTGCTTTGCACTGTACCAAGAGACCCAATACTTC	CASCFALYQETQYF	NA	NA	TRBV11-2	TRBJ2-5
TGTGCCAGCAGCATCTTGACAGGGGGGTCCTCCTACAATGAGCAGTTCTTC	CASSILTGGSSYNEQFF	TRBD1	few	TRBV11-2	TRBJ2-1
TGTGCCGGCACCAAGACAGGGACCAACTATGGCTACACCTTC	CAGTKTGTNYGYTF	TRBD1	NA	TRBV7-9	TRBJ1-2
TGCAGCGTTGTGGGTAGCGGGAGAGATGAGCAGTTCTTC	CSVVGSGRDEQFF	TRBD2	many	TRBV29-1	TRBJ2-1
TGTGCCAGCAGCTGGAAAGCCGAGACGGTTAGCTCCTACGAACAGTACTTC	CASSWKAETVSSYEQYF	NA	NA	TRBV11-2	TRBJ2-7
TGTGCCAGCAGCCCCAACTCTGGAAACACCATATATTTT	CASSPNSGNTIYF	NA	NA	TRBV7-8	TRBJ1-3
TGTGCCAGCCAGTCCGGAGTGTGGGATGAGCAGTTCTTC	CASQSGVWDEQFF	NA	NA	TRBV11-1	TRBJ2-1
TGTACCAGCAGTGTAAGATCAAACCCCCCCTACAATGAGCAGTTCTTC	CTSSVRSNPPYNEQFF	NA	NA	TRBV11-2	TRBJ2-1